The 21 T cell receptor beta chains presented below share a single source sample, sequenced in a study of shared T cell receptors in the human thymus. Assay: immunoSEQ multiplex PCR; the TCRdb copy retains only in-frame clones and omits some. Among roughly 560,000 clones listed, around three quarters were seen once. The same data also went into a second study, on human thymus T cells.

The source material was thymocytes. These receptors came from a boy in the first two years of life with a congenital heart defect.

This clone appeared a single time. The rearrangement uses TRBV29-1 and TRBJ2-3, with TRBD2 identical over 12 bases. Losses at the gene ends were 3 bases for V and 2 bases for J; bases not matched to a gene: 9. CDR1 is SQVTM, CDR2 ANQGSEA, per germline. This CDR3 spans 17 amino acids. The CDR3, as DNA: TGCAGCGTTGAGGGGCTAGCGGGAGGGCGAAACACAGATACGCAGTATTTT. Translating gives CSVEGLAGGRNTDTQYF.

The chain recombines TRBV5-4 with TRBJ2-7, with TRBD2 matching 11 bases. The CDR3 consists of 15 residues. Germline CDR1 reads SGHNT; CDR2 reads YYREEE (reference sequence). J gave up 5 bases and V 2 bases, and 6 bases lay outside the gene matches. The DNA of the CDR3 is TGTGCCAGCAGCTTAAAAACTAGCGGGAGTCACGAGCAGTACTTC. Translated, it gives CASSLKTSGSHEQYF.

The chain has TRBV27 and TRBJ2-2; 9 bases map to TRBD2. The length of the CDR3 is 16 residues. The germline gives CDR1 MNHEY, CDR2 SMNVEV (reference sequence). V was clipped by 1 base and J by 7 bases; unmatched bases: 7. CDR3 region: CASSLWAGGPGGELFF. CDR3 in DNA: TGTGCCAGCAGTTTATGGGCGGGAGGGCCTGGCGGGGAGCTGTTTTTT.

This clone came up once. One junction end disagrees with the germline gene, perhaps due to a read error. V is TRBV30 and J is TRBJ2-1; possibly TRBD2 for D (6 bases). The germline gives CDR1 GTSNPN, CDR2 SVGIG (reference sequence). The CDR3 totals 14 residues. The CDR3 DNA sequence: TGTGCCTGCACCCGGGACTCCTCCGACAATGAGCAGTTCTTC. Translated: CACTRDSSDNEQFF.

The chain uses TRBV5-4 and TRBJ2-7; D is undetermined. The CDR3 has 13 residues. The germline V gene has CDR1 SGHNT and CDR2 YYREEE (reference sequence). V gave up 3 bases and J gave up 7 bases, with 14 bases separating them. In DNA form, the CDR3 reads TGTGCCAGCAGCTCTGGCTTGGTGAAGGAGCAGTACTTC. It is translated as CASSSGLVKEQYF.

This rearrangement joins TRBV7-9 to TRBJ2-7, with D maybe TRBD2 (5 bases). Trimming took 0 bases from V and 0 from J, leaving 15 bases between them. CDR3 size: 17 residues. CDR1 is SEHNR and CDR2 is FQNEAQ in the germline V gene (reference sequence). CDR3 bases: TGTGCCAGCAGCTTAGCAAGGAGGAATCAACCCTCCTACGAGCAGTACTTC. Encoded protein: CASSLARRNQPSYEQYF.

V usage is TRBV10-3 and J usage is TRBJ2-3, with TRBD1 matching over 9 bases. Germline CDR1 is ENHRY and CDR2 is SYGVKD. CDR3 length: 13 residues. After removal of 9 bases from V and 0 bases from J, the junction contained 1 base not matched to a gene. The CDR3 loop is CAMGTGSTDTQYF. CDR3 bases: TGTGCCATGGGGACAGGGAGCACAGATACGCAGTATTTT.

The chain uses TRBV13 and TRBJ1-2; D is possibly TRBD1 (5 bases). CDR1 PRHDT and CDR2 FYEKMQ come from the germline V gene (reference sequence). The CDR3 spans 14 residues. Trimming shortened V by 0 bases and J by 4 bases, and 9 bases separated the two germline ends. Here the CDR3 reads CASSLGGLSYGYTF. CDR3 in DNA: TGTGCCAGCAGCTTAGGGGGGCTTAGCTATGGCTACACCTTC.

The rearrangement uses TRBV4-1 and TRBJ2-1, with TRBD2 identical over 12 bases. Germline CDR1 and CDR2: MGHRA and YSYEKL. V dropped 4 bases and J dropped 10; count of bases not matched to a gene: 23. The CDR3 is 20 residues long. CDR3 sequence (DNA): TGCGCCAGCAGCCCAGGGGGCCCGGAACTTGGACTAGCGGGAATCCACGAGCAGTTCTTC. Protein: CASSPGGPELGLAGIHEQFF.

The count of this clone is one. The chain recombines TRBV27 with TRBJ2-7, with 10 bases fitting TRBD2. Per the germline V gene, CDR1 is MNHEY and CDR2 is SMNVEV (reference sequence). The CDR3 runs to 18 residues. V shed 4 bases and J 4 bases; nucleotides not matched to a gene: 16. The CDR3 region is CASSSVGQREGHGYEQYF. CDR3 sequence (DNA): TGTGCCAGCAGTTCGGTCGGCCAGCGGGAGGGCCACGGTTACGAGCAGTACTTC.

The J gene is TRBJ2-5, the V gene TRBV10-1; weak D call: TRBD2 (5 bases). CDR3 size: 12 residues. The V end was cut by 5 bases, the J end by 5 bases, with 9 bases between. CDR1 is WNHNN, CDR2 SYGVQD, per germline (reference sequence). Here the CDR3 DNA reads TGCGCCAGCAGTTCTACGGGGGAGACCCAGTACTTC. This sequence encodes CASSSTGETQYF.

The V call is TRBV7-9, the J call TRBJ2-7; no reliable D call. Looked up from germline, CDR1 is SEHNR and CDR2 is FQNEAQ (reference sequence). This CDR3 spans 12 amino acids. V was cut by 3 bases and J by 2 bases, with 5 bases left in between. This chain's CDR3 is CASSFTAYEQYF. CDR3 in DNA: TGTGCCAGCAGCTTCACAGCCTACGAGCAGTACTTC.

The chain recombines TRBV4-3 with TRBJ2-7; 12 bases map to TRBD2. After removal of 0 bases from V and 6 bases from J, the junction contained 6 bases not matched to a gene. The CDR3 has 16 amino acids. Per germline, CDR1 LGHNA and CDR2 YSLEER. The CDR3 protein is CASSQELRLAGVEQYF. The DNA for the CDR3 is TGCGCCAGCAGCCAAGAACTCCGACTAGCGGGAGTCGAGCAGTACTTC.

The CDR3 spells CASSQEETIGGYTQYF. Written as DNA, the CDR3 is TGCGCCAGCAGCCAGGAGGAGACGATAGGTGGTTATACGCAGTATTTT. The chain uses TRBV4-3 and TRBJ2-3; D might be TRBD2 (5 bases). Germline values: CDR1 LGHNA, CDR2 YSLEER. V shed 3 bases and J shed 7 bases, with 20 bases lying between them. This CDR3 is 16 amino acids long.

This chain joins TRBV7-2 and TRBJ2-7, with TRBD2 matching over 8 bases. Trimming took 2 bases from V and 5 from J; bases not matched to a gene: 5. CDR1 and CDR2 from the germline V gene are SGHTA and FQGNSA. The CDR3 is 14 residues long. Here the CDR3 reads CASSLRREEHEQYF. The CDR3 coding sequence is TGTGCCAGCAGCTTACGGCGGGAGGAGCACGAGCAGTACTTC. The full variable domain, rest sourced from reference TRBV7-2 and TRBJ2-7, is GAGVSQSPSNKVTEKGKDVELRCDPISGHTALYWYRQSLGQGLEFLIYFQGNSAPDKSGLPSDRFSAERTGGSVSTLTIQRTQQEDSAVYLCASSLRREEHEQYFGPGTRLTVT.

The chain has TRBV5-6 and TRBJ1-1; TRBD1 might be the D (5 bases). The germline CDR1 and CDR2 sequences are SGHDT and YYEEEE. This CDR3 region has 14 residues. V lost 1 base and J lost 5, with 12 bases in between. CDR3 sequence reads: CASSLRFRGTEAFF. CDR3 DNA: TGTGCCAGCAGCTTGAGGTTTCGGGGGACTGAAGCTTTCTTT.

Here the CDR3 DNA reads TGTGCCAGCAGTTTGGGGGGGATTGGCACAGATACGCAGTATTTT. Its protein product is CASSLGGIGTDTQYF. V is TRBV27 and J is TRBJ2-3; 7 bases agree with TRBD2. The CDR3 spans 15 residues. The germline gives CDR1 MNHEY, CDR2 SMNVEV (reference sequence). The V segment lost 3 bases and the J segment 1 base; nucleotides outside the gene matches: 4.

This clone was seen more than once but under ten times. The chain carries TRBV5-4 and TRBJ2-3, with 9 bases that match TRBD2. The V gene end was trimmed by 0 bases and the J gene end by 6 bases; junction bases not matched to a gene: 14. The CDR3 is made up of 18 amino acids. Germline CDR1 SGHNT, CDR2 YYREEE (reference sequence). This CDR3 is CASSLGLLPAGGGDTQYF. CDR3 DNA: TGTGCCAGCAGCTTGGGGCTTCTCCCAGCGGGGGGCGGGGATACGCAGTATTTT.

This clone was found once. The chain is built from TRBV23-1 and TRBJ1-2; 7 bases are a match to TRBD1. TRBV23-1 is flagged as an ORF with uncertain function. Trimming removed 0 bases from V and 5 bases from J; junction bases left unmatched: 24. The CDR3 extends over 21 amino acids. The CDR3 DNA reads TGCGCCAGCAGTCAATCAACTAGGGGACAGCAGTTCTTTGTAAATGGGTATGGCTACACCTTC. It yields the protein CASSQSTRGQQFFVNGYGYTF.

CDR3: CASSTDRAPYSNQPQHF. CDR3 DNA: TGTGCCAGTAGTACAGACAGGGCCCCGTATAGCAATCAGCCCCAGCATTTT. The chain carries TRBV19 and TRBJ1-5, with 7 bases fitting TRBD1. Germline V lookup: CDR1 LNHDA, CDR2 SQIVND (reference sequence). The ends lost 4 bases at V and 0 bases at J; junction bases unmatched: 9. The CDR3 runs 17 residues.

This chain connects TRBV10-3 to TRBJ2-5; 8 bases fit TRBD2. The CDR3 loop spans 15 amino acids. Germline loops: CDR1 ENHRY, CDR2 SYGVKD. Germline trimming cut 2 bases from V and 3 bases from J; bases unmatched to any gene: 5. The CDR3 protein is CAISETPTSEETQYF. Written as DNA, the CDR3 is TGTGCCATCAGTGAGACCCCGACTAGCGAAGAGACCCAGTACTTC.